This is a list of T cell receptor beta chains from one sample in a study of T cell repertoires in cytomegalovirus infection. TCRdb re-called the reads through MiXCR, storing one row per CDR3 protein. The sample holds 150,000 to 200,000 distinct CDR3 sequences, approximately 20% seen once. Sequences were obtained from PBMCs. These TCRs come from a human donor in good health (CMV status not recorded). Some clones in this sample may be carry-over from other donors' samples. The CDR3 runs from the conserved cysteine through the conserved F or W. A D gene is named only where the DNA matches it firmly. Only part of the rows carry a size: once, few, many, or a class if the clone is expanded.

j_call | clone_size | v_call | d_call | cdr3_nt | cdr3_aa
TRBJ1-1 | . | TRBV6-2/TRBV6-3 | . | TGTGCCAGCAACAACGGGCCCCGGAGGACTGAAGCTTTCTTT | CASNNGPRRTEAFF
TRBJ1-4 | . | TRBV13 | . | TGTGCCAGCAGCTCCATTCTGGTAGGGGAGAATGAAAAACTGTTTTTT | CASSSILVGENEKLFF
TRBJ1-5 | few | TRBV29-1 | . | TGCAGCGTCGCACAGGGCGATGGCAATCAGCCCCAGCATTTT | CSVAQGDGNQPQHF
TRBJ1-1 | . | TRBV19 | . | TGTGCCAGTAGTATTCCACGGGGGCCGATGAACACTGAAGCTTTCTTT | CASSIPRGPMNTEAFF
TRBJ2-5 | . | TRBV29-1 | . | TGCAGCGTTGAGGGGTCCGTTTACTTC | CSVEGSVYF
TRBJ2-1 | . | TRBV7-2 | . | TGTGCCAGCAGCGCGAGCAATGAGCAGTTCTTC | CASSASNEQFF
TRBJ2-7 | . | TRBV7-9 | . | TGTGCCAGCAGCTCTGACGGGAGCCACGAGCAGTACTTC | CASSSDGSHEQYF
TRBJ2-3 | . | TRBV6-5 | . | TGTGCCAGCACTCACGCCCTAGAAGGCCCAGAAACGCAGTATTTT | CASTHALEGPETQYF
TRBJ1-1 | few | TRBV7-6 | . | TGTGCCAGCAGCTTGGGGAACAGAGGGAACACTGAAGCTTTCTTT | CASSLGNRGNTEAFF
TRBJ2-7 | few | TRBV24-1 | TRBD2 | TGTGCCACCAGCCGGGGAGCGGGGGAGCAGTACTTC | CATSRGAGEQYF
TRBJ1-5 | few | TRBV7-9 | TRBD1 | TGTGCCAGCAGCTCTACGACAGGGTATCAGCCCCAGCATTTT | CASSSTTGYQPQHF
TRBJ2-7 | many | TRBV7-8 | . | TGTGCCAGCAGCCCGCTAGCGCTCAGCTCCTACGAGCAGTACTTC | CASSPLALSSYEQYF
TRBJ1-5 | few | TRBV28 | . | TGTGCCAGCAGTTTGCAGGGGCCCAATCAGCCCCAGCATTTT | CASSLQGPNQPQHF
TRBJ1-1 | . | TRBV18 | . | TGTGCCAGCTCATCCGGGAGCCAATGGACTGAAGCTTTCTTT | CASSSGSQWTEAFF
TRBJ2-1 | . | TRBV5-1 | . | TGCGCCAGCAGCTTTGGAGAAGCCTACAATGAGCAGTTCTTC | CASSFGEAYNEQFF
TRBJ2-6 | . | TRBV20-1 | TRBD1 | TGCAGTGCTAGACCACAGGGGGCTCGAGTCCTGGGGGCCAACGTCCTGACTTTC | CSARPQGARVLGANVLTF
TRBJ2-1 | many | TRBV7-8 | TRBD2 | TGTGCCAGCAGCTGGGAAGCGGGGGATTTAAATGAGCAGTTCTTC | CASSWEAGDLNEQFF
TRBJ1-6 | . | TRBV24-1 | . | TGTGCCACCAGGGGTGAGGCGAAAAATTCACCCCTCCACTTT | CATRGEAKNSPLHF
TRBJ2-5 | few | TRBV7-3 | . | TGTGCCAGCAGCTTAGGACTGCCCCAAGAGACCCAGTACTTC | CASSLGLPQETQYF
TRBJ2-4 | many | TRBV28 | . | TGTGCCAGCAGTCCCTCGGGGAACATTCAGTACTTC | CASSPSGNIQYF
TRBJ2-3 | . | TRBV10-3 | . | TGTGCCATCAGTGAGTCGAAAGCGCCGGATACGCAGTATTTT | CAISESKAPDTQYF
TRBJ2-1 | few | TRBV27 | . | TGTGCCAGCAGTTTAGTCGGGATTCTCGGTAATGAGCAGTTCTTC | CASSLVGILGNEQFF
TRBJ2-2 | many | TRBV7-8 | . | TGTGCCAGCAGCTCCTTTGGGCCCGGGGAGCTGTTTTTT | CASSSFGPGELFF
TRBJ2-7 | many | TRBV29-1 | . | TGCAGCGCTAGGCGGGACTCCTACGAGCAGTACTTC | CSARRDSYEQYF
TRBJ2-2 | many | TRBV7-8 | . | TGTGCCAGCAGCCCCGGCGGGGCCGACACCGGGGAGCTGTTTTTT | CASSPGGADTGELFF
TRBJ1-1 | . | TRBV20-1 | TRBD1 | TGCAGTGCTAGAGTGGGACAGGTTGGCACTGAAGCTTTCTTT | CSARVGQVGTEAFF
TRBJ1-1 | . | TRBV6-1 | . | TGTGCCAGCACAGAGGGGGGGGGAGCTTTCTTT | CASTEGGGAFF
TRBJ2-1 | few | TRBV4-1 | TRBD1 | TGTGCCAGCAGCCAAGGGGACAGACATTACAATGAGCAGTTCTTC | CASSQGDRHYNEQFF
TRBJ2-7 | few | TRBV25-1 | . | TGTGCCAGCAGTGATCCATGGGACTACGAGCAGTACTTC | CASSDPWDYEQYF
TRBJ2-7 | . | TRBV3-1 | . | TGTGCCAGCAGCCCCTTGGGGGAGAGGGGCCTAAACGAGCAGTACTTC | CASSPLGERGLNEQYF
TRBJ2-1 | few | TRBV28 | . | TGTGCCAGCAGTTACACGGGGTACTCCTACAATGAGCAGTTCTTC | CASSYTGYSYNEQFF
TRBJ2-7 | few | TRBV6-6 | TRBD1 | TGTGCCAGCAGGGTAGAGGGGGCCATACTGATGCCCTACGAGCAGTACTTC | CASRVEGAILMPYEQYF
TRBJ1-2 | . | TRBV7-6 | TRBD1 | TGTGCCAGCAACTCGGACAGGGGAAACTATGGCTACACCTTC | CASNSDRGNYGYTF
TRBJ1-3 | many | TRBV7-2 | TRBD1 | TGTGCCAGCAGCATCCAACAGGGGAACGGAAACACCATATATTTT | CASSIQQGNGNTIYF
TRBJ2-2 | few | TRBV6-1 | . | TGTGCCAGCAGTGCTGGGGTTCTTACCACCGGGGAGCTGTTTTTT | CASSAGVLTTGELFF
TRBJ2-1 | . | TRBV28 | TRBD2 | TGTGCCAGCAAGGGGACTAGCGGGAGAAATGAGCAGTTCTTC | CASKGTSGRNEQFF
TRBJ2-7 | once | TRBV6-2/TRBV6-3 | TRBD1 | TGTGCCAGCAGTTACGATCGAAAAACAGCAGGGGGCTACGAGCAGTACTTC | CASSYDRKTAGGYEQYF
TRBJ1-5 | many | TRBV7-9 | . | TGTGCCAGCAGCTCGGGGGTTCAGCCCCAGCATTTT | CASSSGVQPQHF
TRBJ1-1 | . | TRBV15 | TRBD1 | TGTGCCACCGGGGGACAGCTCATGAACACTGAAGCTTTCTTT | CATGGQLMNTEAFF
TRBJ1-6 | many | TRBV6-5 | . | TGTGCCAGCAGTTACTCGGGGGGGGATTCACCCCTCCACTTT | CASSYSGGDSPLHF
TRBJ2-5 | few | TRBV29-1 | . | TGCAGCGTTGACGGGAGCCAAGAGACCCAGTACTTC | CSVDGSQETQYF
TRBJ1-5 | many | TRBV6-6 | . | TGTGCCAGCAGTGAGGTCAGGCCTGTTTCCAATCAGCCCCAGCATTTT | CASSEVRPVSNQPQHF
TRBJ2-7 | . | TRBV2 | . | TGTGCCAGCACACTGATTCCTAACGAGCAGTACTTC | CASTLIPNEQYF
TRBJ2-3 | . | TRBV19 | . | TGTGCCAGTAGTATATTGGGTAAAGATACGCAGTATTTT | CASSILGKDTQYF
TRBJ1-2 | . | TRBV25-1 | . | TGTGCCAGCAGTGGCCCCTCGGGGGGCGCTTGGTATGGCTACACCTTC | CASSGPSGGAWYGYTF
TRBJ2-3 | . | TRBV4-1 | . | TGTACCAGCAGCTCTGATGCAAGGAGTTGGACAGATACGCAGTATTTT | CTSSSDARSWTDTQYF
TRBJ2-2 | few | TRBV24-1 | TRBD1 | TGTGCCACCAGTGATGCCGGGACAGGGGGCACCGGGGAGCTGTTTTTT | CATSDAGTGGTGELFF
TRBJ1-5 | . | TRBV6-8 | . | TGTGCCAGCAGTACCGGGACATACGGACAGCCCCAGCATTTT | CASSTGTYGQPQHF
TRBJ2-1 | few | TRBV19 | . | TGTGCCAGTAGTATGTACGGTGCCCCGGGTGAGCAGTTCTTC | CASSMYGAPGEQFF
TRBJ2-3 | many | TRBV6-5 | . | TGTGCCAGCAAACAATCGTTCACATACCTAGATACGCAGTATTTT | CASKQSFTYLDTQYF
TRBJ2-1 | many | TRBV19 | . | TGTGCCAGTTCGAGAGGGGGGGACTACAATGAGCAGTTCTTC | CASSRGGDYNEQFF
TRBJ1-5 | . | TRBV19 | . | TGTGCCAGTAGTATTAAAAGGTGGGCAAGTAGCAATCAGCCCCAGCATTTT | CASSIKRWASSNQPQHF
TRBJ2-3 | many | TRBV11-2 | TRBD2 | TGTGCCAGCAGCTCTTCGGGGGGGACAGATACGCAGTATTTT | CASSSSGGTDTQYF
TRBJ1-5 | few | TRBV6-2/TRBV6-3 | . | TGTGCCAGCAGTTACTCGTTTCAGCCCCAGCATTTT | CASSYSFQPQHF
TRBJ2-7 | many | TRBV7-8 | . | TGTGCCAGCAGCTTAATGCGACTAGAAATTTACGAGCAGTACTTC | CASSLMRLEIYEQYF
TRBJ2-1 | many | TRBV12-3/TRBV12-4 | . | TGTGCCAGCAGTTTCGCCAGCTCCTACAATGAGCAGTTCTTC | CASSFASSYNEQFF
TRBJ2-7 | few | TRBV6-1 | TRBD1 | TGTGCCAGTACAGGACAGGGGGGACCCTACGAGCAGTACTTC | CASTGQGGPYEQYF